This TCR beta chain was recovered during a study of blood T cells in healthy people across ages. The CDR3 is made up of 15 amino acids. The J segment lost 11 bases and the V segment lost 1 base, leaving 6 bases of the junction unmatched. Germline loops: CDR1 KGHSH, CDR2 LQKENI. The second PCR ran roughly 6 to 12 cycles with a sample-barcoded 5' primer and J-beta primers. Each CDR3 protein gets one entry after TCRdb re-called the 5' RACE reads with MiXCR. The table shows roughly 1.4 million distinct CDR3 sequences, with roughly 59% occurring only once. Material: blood. This chain links TRBV18 with TRBJ2-5; 14 bases fit TRBD2. This receptor was taken from a man younger than 30 in good health. The CDR3 DNA is TGTGCCAGCTCACCACTTGGACTAGCGGGAGGTGAGCAGTACTTC. Its protein product is CASSPLGLAGGEQYF.